Included here is one TCR beta chain sequence, with context. With random hexamers, about 0.45 to 1 ug RNA was reverse transcribed. TCRdb reprocessed the immunoSEQ multiplex PCR reads via MiXCR and lists one record per CDR3 protein. The sample lists about 210,000 distinct CDR3 sequences, about 96% occurring once. These data are taken from a study of CD8 T cells in Susac syndrome. CDR1 is DFQATT and CDR2 is SNEGSKA in the germline V gene (reference sequence). This CDR3 comprises 12 residues. V shed 5 bases, J shed 4 bases, and the junction held 3 bases outside the gene matches. Negative magnetic isolation gave CD8+ and CD4+ cells; FACS enriched CD8+ TEMRA.

The source material was CD4+ T cells from PBMCs. The sequence came from a human donor with multiple sclerosis. V is TRBV20-1 and J is TRBJ1-1; TRBD1 matches at 8 bases. This chain's CDR3 is CSASDRVTEAFF. In DNA, the CDR3 is TGCAGTGCTTCGGACAGGGTCACTGAAGCTTTCTTT.